The 3 T cell receptor beta chains presented below share a single source sample, sequenced in a study of blood T cell repertoires in COVID-19. TCRdb keeps only in-frame clones here, not all; method: immunoSEQ multiplex PCR. The sample holds around 220,000 clones, around 84% seen once. The specimen sequenced was peripheral blood. These receptor sequences come from a man aged 30-40 years with active or convalescent COVID-19.

The chain links TRBV7-2 to TRBJ2-3; possible D gene TRBD2, 5 bases. Per germline, CDR1 SGHTA and CDR2 FQGNSA. The CDR3 covers 14 residues. V lost 3 bases to trimming and J lost 4 bases, with 11 bases between them. CDR3 sequence (DNA): TGTGCCAGCAGCTTGTCGGGATTTCCAGATACGCAGTATTTT. It codes for CASSLSGFPDTQYF. Filled out from reference TRBV7-2 and TRBJ2-3, the complete variable domain reads GAGVSQSPSNKVTEKGKDVELRCDPISGHTALYWYRQSLGQGLEFLIYFQGNSAPDKSGLPSDRFSAERTGGSVSTLTIQRTQQEDSAVYLCASSLSGFPDTQYFGPGTRLTVL.

The chain uses TRBV7-2 and TRBJ1-5, with D maybe TRBD1 (6 bases). The CDR3 is made up of 13 amino acids. The V gene lost 0 bases and the J gene lost 9 bases, with 9 bases spanning the gap. Germline V CDR1 and CDR2: SGHTA, FQGNSA. This chain's CDR3 is CASSLAGQRPQHF. The DNA for the CDR3 is TGTGCCAGCAGCTTAGCGGGACAACGGCCCCAGCATTTT.

The chain has TRBV29-1 and TRBJ1-2; D is possibly TRBD1 (5 bases). Per the germline V gene, CDR1 is SQVTM and CDR2 is ANQGSEA. Deletions cut 3 bases from V and 7 bases from J, with 12 bases between. This CDR3 has 12 residues. CDR3 nucleotides: TGCAGCGTTGACGGGGGGTCGGGTGGCTACACCTTC. It translates to CSVDGGSGGYTF.